These 9 T cell receptor beta chains were all obtained from the same sample, sequenced in a study of beta chain features in type 1 diabetes. Study findings and constraints: TCRB CDR3s were moderately but significantly shorter in Type 1 diabetes patients in all four CD4+ subsets.

Their recognized antigens are unknown. Sequencing targeted expressed TCRB transcripts, as all isolated RNA had been reverse transcribed. Sequenced by immunoSEQ multiplex PCR; TCRdb stores in-frame clones only, minus some. The sample has 250,000 to 300,000 clones, around 24% seen once. Input material: naive CD4+ T cells from blood. These receptors were obtained from a woman aged 25 to 39 with type 1 diabetes.

CDR3 coding DNA: TGTGCCAGCAGCTCACCAGGGAGGGAGAGGACTGAAGCTTTCTTT. Its translation is CASSSPGRERTEAFF. The V and J genes are TRBV9 and TRBJ1-1; tentative D call: TRBD1 (5 bases). The CDR3 is made up of 15 amino acids. V lost 4 bases and J lost 5, with 18 bases in between. Germline values: CDR1 SGDLS, CDR2 YYNGEE.

This clone showed up just a few times. The CDR3: CAWTTAQGANEAFF. CDR3 in DNA: TGTGCCTGGACCACAGCACAGGGAGCTAATGAAGCTTTCTTT. The V and J genes are TRBV30 and TRBJ1-1, with a weak D call TRBD1 (6 bases). CDR1 is GTSNPN, CDR2 SVGIG, per germline (reference sequence). The CDR3 is 14 residues long. Deletions cut 4 bases from V and 7 bases from J, with 19 bases between. Using reference TRBV30 and TRBJ1-1 for the parts outside the CDR3, the full variable domain is SQTIHQWPATLVQPVGSPLSLECTVEGTSNPNLYWYRQAAGRGLQLLFYSVGIGQISSEVPQNLSASRPQDRQFILSSKKLLLSDSGFYLCAWTTAQGANEAFFGQGTRLTVV.

The V gene is TRBV10-2, the J gene TRBJ2-3; TRBD2 might be the D (5 bases). The germline V gene has CDR1 WSHSY and CDR2 SAAADI. Trimming removed 10 bases at V and 2 bases at J, with 16 bases between. The CDR3 consists of 14 residues. The CDR3 coding sequence is TGCGCCACCCGGAATACTAGAAACACAGATACGCAGTATTTT. It encodes CATRNTRNTDTQYF.

This chain links TRBV6-5 with TRBJ2-7; perhaps TRBD1 as D (6 bases). CDR1 and CDR2 from the germline V gene are MNHEY and SVGAGI. This CDR3 has 14 amino acids. The V and J ends lost 5 bases and 4 bases respectively, with 15 bases between them. The CDR3 loop is CASSLYRVGYEQYF. CDR3 sequence (DNA): TGTGCCAGCAGTCTCTACAGGGTGGGTTACGAGCAGTACTTC.

The chain couples TRBV25-1 to TRBJ1-3; 7 bases line up with TRBD1. The CDR3 contains 13 residues. Per the germline V gene, CDR1 is MGHDK and CDR2 is SYGVNS. Trimming cost V 4 bases and J 4 bases; bases outside gene matches: 1. This chain's CDR3 is CASSATGGNTIYF. CDR3 bases: TGTGCCAGCAGTGCGACAGGGGGAAACACCATATATTTT. Full variable domain (outside the CDR3, taken from reference TRBV25-1 and TRBJ1-3): EADIYQTPRYLVIGTGKKITLECSQTMGHDKMYWYQQDPGMELHLIHYSYGVNSTEKGDLSSESTVSRIRTEHFPLTLESARPSHTSQYLCASSATGGNTIYFGEGSWLTVV.

The chain couples TRBV5-1 to TRBJ2-3, with a weak D call TRBD1 (6 bases). CDR3 length: 15 residues. V was shortened by 7 bases and J by 1 base, with 16 bases between the two germline ends. The germline V gene encodes CDR1 SGHRS and CDR2 YFSETQ. CDR3 in amino acids: CASGQSDTRTDTQYF. CDR3 coding DNA: TGCGCCAGCGGACAGTCGGACACCCGCACAGATACGCAGTATTTT.

The V and J genes are TRBV7-6 and TRBJ2-5; D unclear. The germline V and J ends were trimmed by 5 bases and 4 bases, with 8 bases remaining between them. Germline CDR1 SGHVS, CDR2 FNYEAQ. The CDR3 contains 12 residues. The CDR3 DNA reads TGTGCCAGCAGCAACCGAGGAGAGACCCAGTACTTC. Its protein is CASSNRGETQYF.

This clone was observed once. The chain couples TRBV19 to TRBJ1-2; no reliable D call. Germline assignment: CDR1 LNHDA and CDR2 SQIVND (reference sequence). The CDR3 is 13 residues long. V lost 9 bases and J 2 bases, leaving 13 bases between the germline ends. The CDR3 DNA sequence: TGTGCCAGCCAAAAGCCTGAGAACTATGGCTACACCTTC. Its translation: CASQKPENYGYTF.

This clone has only a few counts. The J gene is TRBJ2-5, the V gene TRBV6-6; perhaps TRBD2 as D (5 bases). CDR3 size: 12 residues. Germline assignment: CDR1 MNHNY and CDR2 SVGAGI (reference sequence). Between the trimmed V and J ends, which lost 7 bases and 4 bases, there was a span of 10 bases. The CDR3 protein is CASKPGLETQYF. CDR3 nucleotide sequence: TGTGCCAGCAAGCCGGGATTAGAGACCCAGTACTTC.